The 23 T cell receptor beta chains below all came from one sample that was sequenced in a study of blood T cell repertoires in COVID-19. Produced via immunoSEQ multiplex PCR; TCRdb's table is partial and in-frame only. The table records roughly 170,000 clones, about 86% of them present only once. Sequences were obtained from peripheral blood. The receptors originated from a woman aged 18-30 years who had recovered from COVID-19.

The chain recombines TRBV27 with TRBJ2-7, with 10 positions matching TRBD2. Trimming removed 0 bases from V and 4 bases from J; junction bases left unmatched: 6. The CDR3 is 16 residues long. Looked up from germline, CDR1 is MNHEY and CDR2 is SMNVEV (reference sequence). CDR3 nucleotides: TGTGCCAGCAGTTTATCTAGCGGGGGGCTCGAGTACGAGCAGTACTTC. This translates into CASSLSSGGLEYEQYF.

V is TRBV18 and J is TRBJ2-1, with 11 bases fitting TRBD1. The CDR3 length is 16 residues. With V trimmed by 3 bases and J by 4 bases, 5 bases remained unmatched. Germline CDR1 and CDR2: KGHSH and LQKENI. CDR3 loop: CASSPSGTGGYNEQFF. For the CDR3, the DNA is TGTGCCAGCTCACCCAGCGGGACAGGGGGATACAATGAGCAGTTCTTC.

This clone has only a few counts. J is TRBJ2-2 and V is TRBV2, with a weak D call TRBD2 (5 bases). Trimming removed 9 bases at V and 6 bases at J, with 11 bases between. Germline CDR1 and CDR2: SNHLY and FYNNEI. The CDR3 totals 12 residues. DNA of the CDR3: TGTGCCAGTGGGAGTTGGTCCGGGGAGCTGTTTTTT. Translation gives CASGSWSGELFF.

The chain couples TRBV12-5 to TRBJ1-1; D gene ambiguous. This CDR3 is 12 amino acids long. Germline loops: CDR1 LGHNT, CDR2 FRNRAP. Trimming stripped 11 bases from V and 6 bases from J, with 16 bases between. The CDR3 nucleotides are TGTGCTGGCCCAGGAGGCTGGTCTGAAGCTTTCTTT. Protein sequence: CAGPGGWSEAFF.

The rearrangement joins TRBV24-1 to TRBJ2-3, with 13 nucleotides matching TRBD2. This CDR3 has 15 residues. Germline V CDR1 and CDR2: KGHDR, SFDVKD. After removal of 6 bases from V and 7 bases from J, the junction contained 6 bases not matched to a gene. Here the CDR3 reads CATSSLAGGRYTQYF. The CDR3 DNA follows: TGTGCCACCAGTTCACTAGCGGGAGGGCGGTATACGCAGTATTTT.

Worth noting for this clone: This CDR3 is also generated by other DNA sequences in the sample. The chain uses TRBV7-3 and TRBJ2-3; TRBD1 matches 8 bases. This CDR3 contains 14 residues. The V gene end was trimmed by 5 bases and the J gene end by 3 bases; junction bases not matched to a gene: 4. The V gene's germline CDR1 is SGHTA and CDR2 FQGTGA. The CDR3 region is CASSPGQGTDTQYF. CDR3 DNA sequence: TGTGCCAGCAGCCCAGGACAGGGAACAGATACGCAGTATTTT.

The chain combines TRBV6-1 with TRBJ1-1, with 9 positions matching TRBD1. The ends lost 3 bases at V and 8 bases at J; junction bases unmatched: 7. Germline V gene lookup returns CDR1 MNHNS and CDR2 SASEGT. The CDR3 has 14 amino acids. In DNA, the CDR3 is TGTGCCAGCAGTGATCACAGGGGGCGCGGAGAAGCTTTCTTT. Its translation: CASSDHRGRGEAFF.

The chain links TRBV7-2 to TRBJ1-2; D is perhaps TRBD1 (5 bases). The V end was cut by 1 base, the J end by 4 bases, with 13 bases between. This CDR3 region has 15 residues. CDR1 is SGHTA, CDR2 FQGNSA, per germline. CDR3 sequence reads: CASSLDSGGPYGYTF. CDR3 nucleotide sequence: TGTGCCAGCAGCTTAGACTCGGGGGGACCCTATGGCTACACCTTC.

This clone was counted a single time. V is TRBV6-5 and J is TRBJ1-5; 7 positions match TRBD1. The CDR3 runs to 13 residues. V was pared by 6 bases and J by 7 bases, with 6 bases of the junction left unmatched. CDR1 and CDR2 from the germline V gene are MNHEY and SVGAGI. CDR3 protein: CASSDRVGQPQHF. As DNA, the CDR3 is TGTGCCAGCAGCGACAGGGTCGGGCAGCCCCAGCATTTT.

The CDR3 sequence is CASRPSWDSKNTEAFF. The CDR3 DNA is TGTGCCAGCAGACCGTCGTGGGACTCCAAGAACACTGAAGCTTTCTTT. This rearrangement joins TRBV6-6 to TRBJ1-1, with D tentatively TRBD1 (5 bases). Per germline, CDR1 MNHNY and CDR2 SVGAGI (reference sequence). Trimming took 6 bases from V and 1 from J, leaving 18 bases between them. The CDR3 sequence is 16 residues long.

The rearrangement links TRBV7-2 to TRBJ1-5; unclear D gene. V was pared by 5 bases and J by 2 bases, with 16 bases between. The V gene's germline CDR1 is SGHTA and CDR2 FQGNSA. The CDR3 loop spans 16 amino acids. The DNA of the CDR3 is TGTGCCAGCAGCATTCAGACCGGGGTGGGCAATCAGCCCCAGCATTTT. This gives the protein CASSIQTGVGNQPQHF.

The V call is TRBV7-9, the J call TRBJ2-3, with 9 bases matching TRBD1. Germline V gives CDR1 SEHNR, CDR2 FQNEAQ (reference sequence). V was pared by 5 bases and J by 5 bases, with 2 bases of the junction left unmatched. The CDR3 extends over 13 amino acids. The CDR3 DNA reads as TGTGCCAGCAGCAGGGACAGGGTAGATACGCAGTATTTT. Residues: CASSRDRVDTQYF.

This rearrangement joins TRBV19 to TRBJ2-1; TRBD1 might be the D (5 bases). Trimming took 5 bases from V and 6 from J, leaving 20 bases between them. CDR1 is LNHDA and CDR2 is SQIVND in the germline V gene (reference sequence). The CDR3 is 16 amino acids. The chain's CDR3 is CASSPPGLWGRNEQFF. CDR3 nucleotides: TGTGCCAGTAGTCCGCCAGGGCTGTGGGGTCGCAATGAGCAGTTCTTC.

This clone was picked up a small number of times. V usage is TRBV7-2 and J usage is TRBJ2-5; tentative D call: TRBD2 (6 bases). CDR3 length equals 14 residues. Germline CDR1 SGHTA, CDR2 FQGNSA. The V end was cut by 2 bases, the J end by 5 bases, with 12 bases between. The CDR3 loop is CASSLNRRAETQYF. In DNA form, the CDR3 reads TGTGCCAGCAGCTTAAACAGGAGGGCGGAGACCCAGTACTTC.

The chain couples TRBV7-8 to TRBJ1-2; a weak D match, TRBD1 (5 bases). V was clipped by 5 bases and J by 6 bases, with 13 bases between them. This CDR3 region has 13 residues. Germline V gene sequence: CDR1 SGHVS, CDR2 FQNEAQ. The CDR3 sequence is CASSDAGPNGYTF. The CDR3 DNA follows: TGTGCCAGCAGCGATGCGGGGCCGAATGGCTACACCTTC.

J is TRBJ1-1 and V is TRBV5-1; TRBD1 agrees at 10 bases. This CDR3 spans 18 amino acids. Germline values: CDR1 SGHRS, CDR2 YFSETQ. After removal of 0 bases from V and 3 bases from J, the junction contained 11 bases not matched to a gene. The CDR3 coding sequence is TGCGCCAGCAGCTTGGATCTCACCGGGACAGGGGAGGACACTGAAGCTTTCTTT. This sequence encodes CASSLDLTGTGEDTEAFF.

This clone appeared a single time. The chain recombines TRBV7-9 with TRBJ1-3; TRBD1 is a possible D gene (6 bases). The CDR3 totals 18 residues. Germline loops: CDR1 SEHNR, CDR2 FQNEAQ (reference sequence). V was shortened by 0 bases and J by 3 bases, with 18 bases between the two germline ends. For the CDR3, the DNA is TGTGCCAGCAGCTTAGCACACGCATCCAGGGGTTTTGGAAACACCATATATTTT. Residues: CASSLAHASRGFGNTIYF.

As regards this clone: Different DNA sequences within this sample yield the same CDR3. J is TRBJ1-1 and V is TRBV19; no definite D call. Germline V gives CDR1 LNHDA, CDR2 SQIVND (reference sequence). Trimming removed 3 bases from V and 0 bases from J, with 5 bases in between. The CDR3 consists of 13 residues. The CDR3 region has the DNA TGTGCCAGTAGTATTTCAGTGAACACTGAAGCTTTCTTT. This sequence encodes CASSISVNTEAFF.

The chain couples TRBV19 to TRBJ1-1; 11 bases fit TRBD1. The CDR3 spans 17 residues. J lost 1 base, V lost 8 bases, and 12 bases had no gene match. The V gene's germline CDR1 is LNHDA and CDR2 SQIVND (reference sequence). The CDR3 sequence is CASFQPGQGVWNTEAFF. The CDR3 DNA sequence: TGTGCCAGTTTCCAACCGGGACAGGGGGTGTGGAACACTGAAGCTTTCTTT.

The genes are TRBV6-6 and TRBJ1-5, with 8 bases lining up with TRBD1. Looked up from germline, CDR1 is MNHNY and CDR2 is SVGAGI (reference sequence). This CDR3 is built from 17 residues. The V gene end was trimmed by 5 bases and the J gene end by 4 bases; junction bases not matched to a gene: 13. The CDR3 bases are TGTGCCAGCAGTCCTTGGGGGACAGGCACGCTTAATCAGCCCCAGCATTTT. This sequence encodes CASSPWGTGTLNQPQHF.

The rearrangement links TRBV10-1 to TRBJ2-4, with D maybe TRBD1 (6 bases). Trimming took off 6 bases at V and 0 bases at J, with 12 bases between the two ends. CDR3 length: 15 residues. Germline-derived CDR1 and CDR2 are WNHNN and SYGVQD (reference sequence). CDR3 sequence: CASRLTRGAKNIQYF. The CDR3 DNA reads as TGCGCCAGCAGATTAACCAGGGGAGCCAAAAACATTCAGTACTTC.

This chain's CDR3 is CASSQARGRALNEQFF. In DNA, the CDR3 is TGTGCCAGCAGCCAAGCCCGCGGGAGGGCCCTCAATGAGCAGTTCTTC. The chain has TRBV4-2 and TRBJ2-1; 9 bases are shared with TRBD2. Losses at the gene ends were 1 base for V and 6 bases for J; bases not matched to a gene: 7. Germline V gives CDR1 LGHNA, CDR2 YNFKEQ. The CDR3 is 16 residues long.

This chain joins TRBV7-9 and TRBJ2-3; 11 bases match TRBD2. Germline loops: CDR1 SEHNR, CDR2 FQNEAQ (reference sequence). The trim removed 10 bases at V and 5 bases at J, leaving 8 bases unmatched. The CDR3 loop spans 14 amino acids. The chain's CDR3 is CATMTSGVLDTQYF. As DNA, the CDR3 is TGTGCCACAATGACTAGCGGGGTTTTAGATACGCAGTATTTT. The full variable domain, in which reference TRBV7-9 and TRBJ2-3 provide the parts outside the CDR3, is DTGVSQNPRHKITKRGQNVTFRCDPISEHNRLYWYRQTLGQGPEFLTYFQNEAQLEKSRLLSDRFSAERPKGSFSTLEIQRTEQGDSAMYLCATMTSGVLDTQYFGPGTRLTVL.